This T cell receptor beta chain derives from a study of shared clonotypes between healthy human individuals. About the research overall: Plates per donor: three CD4 naive, three CD4 memory, two CD8 naive, one CD8 memory.

Subsets obtained from CD4+ cells comprised CD45RA+ naive and CD45RA-negative memory cells. The ends were cut back, 6 bases at V and 6 bases at J, with 12 bases in the middle. The CDR3 extends over 12 amino acids. From germline, CDR1 is SGHTS and CDR2 YDEGEE. Data came from immunoSEQ multiplex PCR; TCRdb stores just in-frame clones and leaves some out. Counted here are approximately 2.3 million clones, roughly 93% occurring once; the ten biggest clones make up under 0.45%. The source material was naive CD4+ T cells from PBMCs. The subset was: CD45RA+ positively selected. This receptor was obtained from a young man in good health. Some clones in this sample may be carry-over from other donors' samples. V and J are TRBV5-8 and TRBJ1-2; tentative D call: TRBD1 (6 bases). The CDR3 DNA reads as TGTGCCAGCACCCCCAGGGGCGATGGCTACACCTTC. Amino acids: CASTPRGDGYTF.